The 3 T cell receptor beta chains below all came from one sample that was sequenced in a study of blood T cell repertoires in COVID-19 (dated by TCRdb to about 2020). Receptors were amplified or captured by the immunoSEQ multiplex PCR assay. Held by TCRdb, this immuneACCESS table contains in-frame sequences only and omits some clones. Under half of the omission traces to an unresolved V gene where checked; the cause of the rest is unknown. This sample holds 60,000 to 65,000 clones; over 75% were observed only once. The top ten clones comprise about 9.1% of the sample. Sequencing was carried out using peripheral blood. The receptors come from a woman of 80 years or more with active COVID-19.

The CDR3 DNA reads as TGTGCCAGCAGTTTTGCGGGCAGGACCGGGGAGCTGTTTTTT. Its protein is CASSFAGRTGELFF. The rearrangement links TRBV27 to TRBJ2-2; weak D call: TRBD2 (5 bases). V dropped 3 bases and J dropped 5 bases, with 10 bases sitting between them. Looked up from germline, CDR1 is MNHEY and CDR2 is SMNVEV (reference sequence). The CDR3 length is 14 residues.

The chain combines TRBV6-6 with TRBJ1-2, with D possibly matching TRBD1 (5 bases). Trimming removed 9 bases from V and 0 bases from J, with 11 bases in between. CDR1 MNHNY and CDR2 SVGAGI come from the germline V gene (reference sequence). CDR3 length: 13 amino acids. The CDR3 loop is CASQQVTNYGYTF. The CDR3 DNA reads as TGTGCCAGTCAACAGGTGACTAACTATGGCTACACCTTC.

The chain has TRBV4-1 and TRBJ2-5; 15 bases line up with TRBD2. The ends lost 2 bases at V and 1 base at J; junction bases unmatched: 5. CDR3 length: 18 amino acids. Per the germline V gene, CDR1 is MGHRA and CDR2 is YSYEKL. CDR3: CASSQRGLAGGAQETQYF. The CDR3 DNA reads as TGCGCCAGCAGCCAAAGAGGACTAGCGGGGGGGGCCCAAGAGACCCAGTACTTC.